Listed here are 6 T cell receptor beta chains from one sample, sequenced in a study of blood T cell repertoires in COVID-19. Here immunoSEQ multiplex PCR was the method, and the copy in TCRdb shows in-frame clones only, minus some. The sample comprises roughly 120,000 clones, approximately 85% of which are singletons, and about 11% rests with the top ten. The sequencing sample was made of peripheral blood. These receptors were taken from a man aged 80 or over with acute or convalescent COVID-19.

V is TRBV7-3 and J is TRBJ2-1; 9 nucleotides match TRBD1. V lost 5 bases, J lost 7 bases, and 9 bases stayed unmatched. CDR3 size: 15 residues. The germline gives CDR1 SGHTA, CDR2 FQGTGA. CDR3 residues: CASSMSGTGRNEQFF. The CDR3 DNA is TGTGCCAGCAGCATGTCCGGGACAGGGAGGAATGAGCAGTTCTTC.

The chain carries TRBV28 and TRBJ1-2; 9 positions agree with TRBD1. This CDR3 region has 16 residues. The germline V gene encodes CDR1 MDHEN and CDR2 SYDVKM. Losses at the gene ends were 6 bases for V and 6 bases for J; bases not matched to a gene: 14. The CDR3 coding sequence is TGTGCCAGCAGCCCTATCCGAGGACAGGGGTGGGATGGCTACACCTTC. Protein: CASSPIRGQGWDGYTF.

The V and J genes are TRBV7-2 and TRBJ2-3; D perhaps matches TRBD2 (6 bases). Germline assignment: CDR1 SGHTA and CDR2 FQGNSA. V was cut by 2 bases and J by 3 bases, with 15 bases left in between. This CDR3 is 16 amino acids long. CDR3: CASSLRRELWTDTQYF. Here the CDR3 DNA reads TGTGCCAGCAGCTTACGTCGGGAGCTGTGGACAGATACGCAGTATTTT.

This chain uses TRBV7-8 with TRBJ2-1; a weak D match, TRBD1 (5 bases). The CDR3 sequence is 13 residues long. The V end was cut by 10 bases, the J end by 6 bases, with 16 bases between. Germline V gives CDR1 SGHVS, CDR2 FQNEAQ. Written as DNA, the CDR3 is TGTGCCACCAGGCGGCGACAGTCCAATGAGCAGTTCTTC. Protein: CATRRRQSNEQFF.

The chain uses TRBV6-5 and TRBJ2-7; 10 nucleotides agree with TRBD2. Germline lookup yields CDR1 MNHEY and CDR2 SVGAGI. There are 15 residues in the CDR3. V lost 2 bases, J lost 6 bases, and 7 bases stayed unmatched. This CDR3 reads CASSYGLAGVSEQYF. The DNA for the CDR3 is TGTGCCAGCAGTTACGGGCTAGCGGGAGTATCCGAGCAGTACTTC.

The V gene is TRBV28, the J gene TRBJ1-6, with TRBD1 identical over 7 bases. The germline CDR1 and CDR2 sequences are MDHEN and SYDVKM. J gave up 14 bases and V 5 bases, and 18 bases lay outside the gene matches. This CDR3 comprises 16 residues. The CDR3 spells CASSPTRQGEGRTLHF. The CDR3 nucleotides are TGTGCCAGCAGTCCGACACGACAGGGTGAGGGAAGAACCCTCCACTTT.